This T cell receptor (beta chain) was recorded in a study of blood T cell repertoires in COVID-19. The wider study: From T cells, B-cell-depleted T cells, or PBMCs came the material, which was cDNA or gDNA.

The CDR3 length is 14 residues. Germline-derived CDR1 and CDR2 are SQVTM and ANQGSEA. Trimming pared 2 bases from V and 7 bases from J, leaving 17 bases between. Authors' analysis steps: Reference gene primer amplification in the assay estimated nucleated cell counts. Here immunoSEQ multiplex PCR was the method, and the copy in TCRdb shows in-frame clones only, minus some. The DNA gave D and trimming, while V, J and clone size come from that table. The sample has 120,000 or so clones; around nine tenths are singletons. This TCR was recovered from a man aged 50-60 years with acute or convalescent COVID-19. The sequencing sample was made of peripheral blood. The V and J genes are TRBV29-1 and TRBJ1-1, with D possibly TRBD1 on 5 matching bases. This CDR3 is CSVERGPGTGEAFF. CDR3 nucleotide sequence: TGCAGCGTTGAAAGGGGCCCCGGAACGGGTGAAGCTTTCTTT.